This TCR beta chain emerged from a study of beta chain features in type 1 diabetes (dated by TCRdb to 2017 to 2018). Broadly, across the study: No differences in mean age, gender distribution, total cell number or subset yield were found between patients and healthy donors. In the study, TCRB repertoires of sorted circulating CD4+ T cell subsets from recently diagnosed type 1 diabetes patients were compared with those of matched healthy donors. A total of 100 million to 140 million sorted cells were examined across all samples, and the number of cells per subset was strongly correlated with RNA yield. Whereas all 30 or so donors provided naive and central memory subsets, regulatory and stem cell-like memory subsets were isolated from just 8 patients and about eight healthy donors. On the study overall, not on this receptor specifically: Shorter templates might be favored by PCR, yet because patient and control samples were amplified and corrected together, any such skew would affect both groups equally. Fewer insertions and more nucleotide deletions at VDJ recombination sites were observed in patients with type 1 diabetes, implying thymic rearrangement abnormalities. Naive, central memory and regulatory TCRB repertoires appeared to be more alike among patients than among healthy donors. In all four CD4+ subsets, TCRB CDR3 length was moderately but significantly shorter in type 1 diabetes patients. Because the HLA sub-analyses included only small numbers of individuals, any influence of HLA type on TCRB rearrangement was left unresolved. Because cDNA was sequenced instead of genomic DNA, activated cells with high expression could be over-represented, although the groups did not differ in activation or CD3 levels.

Comment on this clone: It has no known antigen specificity. Base qualities are not recorded, but no much larger clone differs from it by a single base.

Each donor gave one peripheral blood draw, approximately 120 mL on average, collected into heparinised tubes. Using a panel that included CD45RO, CCR7, CD25, CD127, CD95 and CD27, naive, central memory, regulatory and stem cell-like memory CD4+ T cells were sorted on a BD FACSAria II. Purity was above 98% for every sorted population. PBMCs were isolated immediately by Lymphoprep density gradient centrifugation and stained directly without culture. To minimize batch effects, samples were stained and sorted in pairs, one healthy donor with one patient per experiment. The High Capacity cDNA Reverse Transcription Kit was used to reverse transcribe all of the isolated RNA, meaning that expressed TCRB transcripts were what got sequenced. Deep immunoSEQ sequencing was applied to naive, central memory and regulatory T cell samples, giving an average of roughly 3.5 million total reads per sample. After sorted cells were lysed in RLT buffer, RNA was extracted with DNase-treated RNeasy Micro or Mini kits, with the choice depending on cell number. To prevent cross-contamination, each cell subset was processed individually, whereas patient and healthy donor samples were processed jointly. TCRB sequences were amplified from cDNA with the immunoSEQ multiplex PCR, producing 87-bp fragments spanning the CDR3 region. Sequencing of the amplicons was performed on the Illumina HiSeq platform. For the original study's pipeline: Synthetic template baselines were used to correct PCR bias computationally, reads within Hamming distance 2 were collapsed, and singletons that could not be merged were discarded. Reads were aligned against IMGT to assign V, D and J genes, CDR3 length and insertions or deletions at six rearrangement sites. Within each subset, clonotype counts were normalized to sorted cell number, after which true diversity and Gini coefficients were computed with the tcR R package. The overlap coefficient, calculated on TCRB nucleotide sequences, was used to measure repertoire sharing. The clones in this table, taken by TCRdb from immuneACCESS, are in-frame only. Not every clone is retained; where verified, under half of the shortfall comes from an unresolved V gene, and the cause of the rest is unknown. V, J and clone size derive from that table, while D and trimming were established from the DNA sequence. In this sample the table shows some 270,000 clones, 8% of which occur a single time. Approximately 0.93% of the sample is in the top ten clones.

CDR1 and CDR2 are drawn from the germline V gene: MGHRA, YSYEKL. Trimming removed 0 bases from V and 6 bases from J, leaving 12 bases between the germline ends. There are 15 amino acids in the CDR3, from cysteine to phenylalanine inclusive. The kept DNA is CDR3 alone, 45 bases in frame from the first base. Sample: central memory CD4+ T cells from blood. The sequence is built from TRBV4-1 and TRBJ2-1; the D gene lacks a confident call. The sequence derives from a woman aged 18-29 years in good health. The nucleotide sequence reads TGCGCCAGCAGCCAAGATAGAGCGCAACCCAATGAGCAGTTCTTC. It translates as CASSQDRAQPNEQFF.